This T cell receptor beta chain was documented in a study of blood T cells in healthy people across ages. A sample-barcoded 5' primer and a J-beta primer mix were used in a second PCR of about 7 to 11 cycles. TCRdb ran MiXCR on the 5' RACE reads and lists one entry per CDR3 protein. Counted here are about 590,000 distinct CDR3 sequences, about 30% occurring once; the ten biggest clones make up around 16%. Germline values: CDR1 SEHNR, CDR2 FQNEAQ (reference sequence). The CDR3 runs to 15 residues. The V and J ends lost 1 base and 8 bases, in that order; junction bases with no gene match: 8. The receptor comes from a woman of 80 years or more in good health. Sequencing was performed on blood. This chain uses TRBV7-9 with TRBJ1-2; 9 nucleotides line up with TRBD1. The CDR3, as DNA: TGTGCCAGCAGCTTAGATGGACAGGGGCCGTGGGGCTACACCTTC. Translating gives CASSLDGQGPWGYTF.